This T cell receptor beta chain is from a study of early T cells in non-severe SARS-CoV-2 infection. This clonotype has more than one count but fewer than ten. The antigen remains undetermined. Study-wide points: Anti-spike CD8 responses were favored in VDJdb matching, and private and CD4 specificities were missed.

TCRdb recomputed calls from the 5' RACE reads with MiXCR, one row per CDR3 protein. The sample includes roughly 28,000 distinct CDR3 sequences, about 4.2% of them seen just once. The source of this sequence is an adult who was a healthcare worker with PCR-confirmed SARS-CoV-2 infection or an uninfected control (not recorded which). The sequenced sample consisted of whole blood.

In nucleotides, the CDR3 is TGTGCCAGCAGCCAAGTCAGCAATGAAAAACTGTTTTTT. Its protein product is CASSQVSNEKLFF. V is TRBV3-1 and J is TRBJ1-4, with unresolved D. CDR1 LGHDT and CDR2 YNNKEL come from the germline V gene (reference sequence). The ends were cut back, 1 base at V and 5 bases at J, with 5 bases in the middle. The CDR3 loop spans 13 amino acids.